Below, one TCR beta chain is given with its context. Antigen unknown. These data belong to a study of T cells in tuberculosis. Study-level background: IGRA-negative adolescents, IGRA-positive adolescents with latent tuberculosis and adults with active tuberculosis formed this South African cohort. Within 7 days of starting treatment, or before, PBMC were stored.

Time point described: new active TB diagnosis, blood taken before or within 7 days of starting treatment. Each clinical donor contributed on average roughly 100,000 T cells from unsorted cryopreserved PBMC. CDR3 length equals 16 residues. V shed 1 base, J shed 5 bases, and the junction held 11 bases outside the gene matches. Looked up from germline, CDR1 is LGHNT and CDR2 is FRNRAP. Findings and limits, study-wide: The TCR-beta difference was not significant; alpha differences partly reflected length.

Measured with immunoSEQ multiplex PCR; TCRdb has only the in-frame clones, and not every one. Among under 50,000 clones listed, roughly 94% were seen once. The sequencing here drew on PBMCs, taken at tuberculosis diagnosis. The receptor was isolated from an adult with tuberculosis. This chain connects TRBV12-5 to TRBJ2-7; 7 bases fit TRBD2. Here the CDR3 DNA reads TGTGCTAGTGGTTTGGATAAGGGGACTAATCCCCACGAGCAGTACTTC. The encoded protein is CASGLDKGTNPHEQYF.